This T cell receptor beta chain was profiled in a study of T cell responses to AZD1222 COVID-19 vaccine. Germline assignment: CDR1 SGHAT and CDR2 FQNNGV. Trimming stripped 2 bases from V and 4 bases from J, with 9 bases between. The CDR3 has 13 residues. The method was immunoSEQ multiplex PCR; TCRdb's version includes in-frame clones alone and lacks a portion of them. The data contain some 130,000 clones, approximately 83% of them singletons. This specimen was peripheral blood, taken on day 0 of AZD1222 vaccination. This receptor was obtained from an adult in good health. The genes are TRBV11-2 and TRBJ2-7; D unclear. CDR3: CASSLSVRYEQYF. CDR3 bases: TGTGCCAGCAGCTTAAGCGTCAGGTACGAGCAGTACTTC.